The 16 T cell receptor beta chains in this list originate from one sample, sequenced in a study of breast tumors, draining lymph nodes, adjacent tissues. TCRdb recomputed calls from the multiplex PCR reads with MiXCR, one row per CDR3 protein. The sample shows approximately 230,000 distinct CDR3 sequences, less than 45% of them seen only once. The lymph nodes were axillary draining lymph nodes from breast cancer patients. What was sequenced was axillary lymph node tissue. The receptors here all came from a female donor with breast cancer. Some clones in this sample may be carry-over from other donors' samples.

CDR3 nucleotides: TGTGCCAGCAGCCTCGGGCTAGCGGGGGGGCGGGTCGAGCAGTACTTC. Translated: CASSLGLAGGRVEQYF. The V and J genes are TRBV7-2 and TRBJ2-7; 12 bases are shared with TRBD2. Germline V gene data show CDR1 as SGHTA and CDR2 as FQGNSA. This CDR3 is built from 16 residues. After removal of 5 bases from V and 6 bases from J, the junction contained 11 bases not matched to a gene.

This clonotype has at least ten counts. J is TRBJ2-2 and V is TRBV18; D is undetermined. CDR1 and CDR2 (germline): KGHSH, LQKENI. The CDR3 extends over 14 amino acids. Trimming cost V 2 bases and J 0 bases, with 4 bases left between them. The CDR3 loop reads CASSPRPNTGELFF. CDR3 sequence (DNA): TGTGCCAGCTCACCAAGGCCGAACACCGGGGAGCTGTTTTTT.

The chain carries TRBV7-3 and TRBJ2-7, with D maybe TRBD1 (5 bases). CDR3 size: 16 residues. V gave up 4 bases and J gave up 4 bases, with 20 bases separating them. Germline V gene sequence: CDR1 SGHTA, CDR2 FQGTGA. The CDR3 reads CASSWENRYAGYEQYF. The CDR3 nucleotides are TGTGCCAGCAGCTGGGAAAACAGATACGCAGGGTACGAGCAGTACTTC.

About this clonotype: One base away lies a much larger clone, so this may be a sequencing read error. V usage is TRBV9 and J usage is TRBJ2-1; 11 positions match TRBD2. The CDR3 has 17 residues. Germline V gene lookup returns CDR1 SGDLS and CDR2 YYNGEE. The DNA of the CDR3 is TGTGCCAACAGCGTGGATCCGGGACTAGCGGTCTACAATGAGCAGTTCTTC. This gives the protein CANSVDPGLAVYNEQFF.

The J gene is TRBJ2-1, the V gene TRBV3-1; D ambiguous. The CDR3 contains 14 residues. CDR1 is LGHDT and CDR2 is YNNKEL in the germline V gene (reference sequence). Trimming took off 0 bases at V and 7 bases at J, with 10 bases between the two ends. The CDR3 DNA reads TGTGCCAGCAGCCAAGATCGTTGGGGAAATGAGCAGTTCTTC. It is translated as CASSQDRWGNEQFF.

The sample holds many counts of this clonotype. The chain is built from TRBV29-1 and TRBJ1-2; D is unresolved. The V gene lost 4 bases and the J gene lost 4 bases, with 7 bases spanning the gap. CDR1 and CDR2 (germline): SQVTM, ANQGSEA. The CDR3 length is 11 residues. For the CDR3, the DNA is TGCAGCGTTGGCGGCAGCTATGGCTACACCTTC. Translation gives CSVGGSYGYTF.

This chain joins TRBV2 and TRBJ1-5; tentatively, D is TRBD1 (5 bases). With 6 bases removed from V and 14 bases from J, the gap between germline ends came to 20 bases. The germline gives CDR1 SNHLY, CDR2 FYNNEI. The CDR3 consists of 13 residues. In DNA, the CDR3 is TGTGCCAGCAGGGGGACTAGCGGCGCCTACGAGCATTTT. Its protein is CASRGTSGAYEHF.

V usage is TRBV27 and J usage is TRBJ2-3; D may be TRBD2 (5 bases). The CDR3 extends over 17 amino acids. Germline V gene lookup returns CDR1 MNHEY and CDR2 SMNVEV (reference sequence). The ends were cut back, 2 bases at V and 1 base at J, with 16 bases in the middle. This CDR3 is CASSLRSPEDRTDTQYF. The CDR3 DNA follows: TGTGCCAGCAGTTTAAGGTCCCCGGAGGACCGCACAGATACGCAGTATTTT.

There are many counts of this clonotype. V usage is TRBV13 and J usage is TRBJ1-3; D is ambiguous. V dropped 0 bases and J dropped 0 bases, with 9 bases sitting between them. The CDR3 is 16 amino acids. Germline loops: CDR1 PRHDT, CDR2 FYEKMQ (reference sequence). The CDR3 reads CASSLGPGVSGNTIYF. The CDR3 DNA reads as TGTGCCAGCAGCTTAGGCCCCGGGGTCTCTGGAAACACCATATATTTT.

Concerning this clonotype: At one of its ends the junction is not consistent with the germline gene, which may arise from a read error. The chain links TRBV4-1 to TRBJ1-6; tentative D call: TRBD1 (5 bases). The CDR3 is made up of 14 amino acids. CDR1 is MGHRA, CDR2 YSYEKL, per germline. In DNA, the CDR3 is TGCGCCGGCAGCCAAACTGGCAGGGATTCACCCCTCCACTTT. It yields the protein CAGSQTGRDSPLHF.

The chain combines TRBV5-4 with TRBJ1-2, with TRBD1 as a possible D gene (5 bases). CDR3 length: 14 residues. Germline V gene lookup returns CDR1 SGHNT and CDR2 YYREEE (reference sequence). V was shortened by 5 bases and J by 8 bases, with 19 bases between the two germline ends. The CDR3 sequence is CASSHPGPGRGYTF. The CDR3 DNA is TGTGCCAGCAGTCATCCGGGACCGGGTCGGGGCTACACCTTC.

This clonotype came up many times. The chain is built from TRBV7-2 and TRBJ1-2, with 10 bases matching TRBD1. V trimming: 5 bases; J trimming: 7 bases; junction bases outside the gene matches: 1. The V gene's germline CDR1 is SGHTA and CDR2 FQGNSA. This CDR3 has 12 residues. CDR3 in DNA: TGTGCCAGCAGCGGGACAGGGGTTGGCTACACCTTC. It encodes CASSGTGVGYTF.

In DNA, the CDR3 is TGTGCCAGCAGTTTACAAACAGGGACCACTGAAGCTTTCTTT. Protein sequence: CASSLQTGTTEAFF. This chain links TRBV12-3 or TRBV12-4 with TRBJ1-1; tentative D call: TRBD1 (6 bases). CDR3 size: 14 residues. V was cut by 2 bases and J by 4 bases, with 11 bases left in between.

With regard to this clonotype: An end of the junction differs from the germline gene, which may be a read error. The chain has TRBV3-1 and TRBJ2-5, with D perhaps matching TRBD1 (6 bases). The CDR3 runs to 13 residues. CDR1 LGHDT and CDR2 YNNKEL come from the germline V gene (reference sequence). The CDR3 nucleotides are TGCGCCAGCAGCCAGGGGCGGAATCAGCCCCAGTACTTC. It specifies CASSQGRNQPQYF.

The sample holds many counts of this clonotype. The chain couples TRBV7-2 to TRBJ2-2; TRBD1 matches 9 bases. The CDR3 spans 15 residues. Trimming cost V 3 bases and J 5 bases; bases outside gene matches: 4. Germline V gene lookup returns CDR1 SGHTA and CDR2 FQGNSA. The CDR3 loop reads CASSFRDRETGELFF. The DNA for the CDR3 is TGTGCCAGCAGCTTCCGGGACAGGGAAACCGGGGAGCTGTTTTTT. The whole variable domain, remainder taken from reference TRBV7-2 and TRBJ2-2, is GAGVSQSPSNKVTEKGKDVELRCDPISGHTALYWYRQSLGQGLEFLIYFQGNSAPDKSGLPSDRFSAERTGGSVSTLTIQRTQQEDSAVYLCASSFRDRETGELFFGEGSRLTVL.

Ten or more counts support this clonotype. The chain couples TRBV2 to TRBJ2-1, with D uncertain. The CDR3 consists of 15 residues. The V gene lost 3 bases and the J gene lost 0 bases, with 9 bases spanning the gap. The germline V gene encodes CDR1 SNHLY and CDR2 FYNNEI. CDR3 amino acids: CASSDRYSSYNEQFF. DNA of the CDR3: TGTGCCAGCAGTGATCGATATAGCTCCTACAATGAGCAGTTCTTC.